The source of this TCR beta chain is a study of blood T cell repertoires in COVID-19. Overall study: From the United States, Italy and Spain came samples of acute and convalescent COVID-19.

This clone has more than one count but fewer than ten. Unmatched junction bases numbered 8, after V lost 6 bases and J lost 7 bases. The CDR3 extends over 14 amino acids. Germline lookup yields CDR1 SGHNT and CDR2 YENEEA. The method was immunoSEQ multiplex PCR; TCRdb's version includes in-frame clones alone and lacks a portion of them. The profile shows approximately 220,000 clones, about 80% of them singletons. The sequenced sample consisted of peripheral blood. The chain combines TRBV11-3 with TRBJ2-7; 11 bases map to TRBD1. This receptor was identified in a middle-aged woman with active or convalescent COVID-19. Here the CDR3 DNA reads TGTGCCAGCAGTTATGGACAGGGGGCACGGGAGCAGTACTTC. Its translation: CASSYGQGAREQYF.